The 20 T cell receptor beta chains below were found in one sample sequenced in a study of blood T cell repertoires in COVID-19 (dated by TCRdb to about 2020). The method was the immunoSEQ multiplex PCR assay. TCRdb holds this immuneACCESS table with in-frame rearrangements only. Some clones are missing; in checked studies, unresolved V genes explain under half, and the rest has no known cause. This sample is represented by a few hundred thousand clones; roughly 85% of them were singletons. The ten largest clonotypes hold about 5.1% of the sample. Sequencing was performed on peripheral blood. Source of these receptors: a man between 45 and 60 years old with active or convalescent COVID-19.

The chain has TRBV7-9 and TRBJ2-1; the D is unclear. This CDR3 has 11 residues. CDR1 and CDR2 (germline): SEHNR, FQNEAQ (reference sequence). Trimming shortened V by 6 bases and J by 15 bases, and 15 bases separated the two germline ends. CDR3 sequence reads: CASSLDPKRFF. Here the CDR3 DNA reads TGTGCCAGCAGTCTTGACCCTAAGCGGTTCTTC.

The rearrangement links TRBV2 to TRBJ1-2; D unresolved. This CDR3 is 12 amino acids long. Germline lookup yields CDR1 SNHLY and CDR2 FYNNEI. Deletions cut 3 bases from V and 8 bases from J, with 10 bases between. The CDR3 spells CASSDRRYGYTF. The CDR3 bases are TGTGCCAGCAGTGATAGGAGGTACGGCTACACCTTC.

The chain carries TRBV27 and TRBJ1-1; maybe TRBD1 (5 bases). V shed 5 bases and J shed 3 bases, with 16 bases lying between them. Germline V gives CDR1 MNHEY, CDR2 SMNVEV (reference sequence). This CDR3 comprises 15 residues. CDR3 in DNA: TGTGCCAGCAGTCCCACGTCGGGGGGGTACACTGAAGCTTTCTTT. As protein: CASSPTSGGYTEAFF.

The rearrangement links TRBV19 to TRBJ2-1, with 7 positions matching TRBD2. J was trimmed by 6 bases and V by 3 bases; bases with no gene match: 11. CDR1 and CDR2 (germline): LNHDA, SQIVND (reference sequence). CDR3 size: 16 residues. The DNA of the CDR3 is TGTGCCAGTAGTATGGGATGGCGGGAGCGGGGCAATGAGCAGTTCTTC. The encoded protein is CASSMGWRERGNEQFF.

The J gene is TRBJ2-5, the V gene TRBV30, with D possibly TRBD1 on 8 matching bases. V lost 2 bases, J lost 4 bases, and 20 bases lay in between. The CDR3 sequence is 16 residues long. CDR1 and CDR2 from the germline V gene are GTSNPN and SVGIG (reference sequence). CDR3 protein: CAWSRGTGGAGETQYF. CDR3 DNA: TGTGCCTGGAGTCGGGGAACAGGGGGGGCCGGAGAGACCCAGTACTTC.

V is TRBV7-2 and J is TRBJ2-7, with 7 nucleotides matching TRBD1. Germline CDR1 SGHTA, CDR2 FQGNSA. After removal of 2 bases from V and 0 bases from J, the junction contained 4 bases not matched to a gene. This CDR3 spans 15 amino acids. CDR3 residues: CASSLTGDPSYEQYF. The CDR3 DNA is TGTGCCAGCAGCTTAACAGGGGACCCCTCCTACGAGCAGTACTTC.

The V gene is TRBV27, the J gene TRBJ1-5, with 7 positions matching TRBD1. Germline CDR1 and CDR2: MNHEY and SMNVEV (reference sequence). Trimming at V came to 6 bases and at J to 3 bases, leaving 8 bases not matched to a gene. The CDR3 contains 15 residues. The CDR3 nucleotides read TGTGCCAGCAGCCGGACAGGCTTGATCAATCAGCCCCAGCATTTT. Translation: CASSRTGLINQPQHF.

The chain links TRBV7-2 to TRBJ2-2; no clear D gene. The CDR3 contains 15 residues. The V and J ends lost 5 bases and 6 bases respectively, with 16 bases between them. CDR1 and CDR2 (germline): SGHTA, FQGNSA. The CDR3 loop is CASSHMAGNAGELFF. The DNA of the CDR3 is TGTGCCAGCAGCCACATGGCAGGAAACGCCGGGGAGCTGTTTTTT. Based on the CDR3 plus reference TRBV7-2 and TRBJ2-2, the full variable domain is GAGVSQSPSNKVTEKGKDVELRCDPISGHTALYWYRQSLGQGLEFLIYFQGNSAPDKSGLPSDRFSAERTGGSVSTLTIQRTQQEDSAVYLCASSHMAGNAGELFFGEGSRLTVL.

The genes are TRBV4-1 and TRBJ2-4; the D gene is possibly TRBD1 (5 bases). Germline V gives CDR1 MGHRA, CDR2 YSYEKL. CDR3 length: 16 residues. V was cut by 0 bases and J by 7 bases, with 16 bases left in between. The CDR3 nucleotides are TGCGCCAGCAGCCAAGATTTAGGGCAGGGAAGGAACATTCAGTACTTC. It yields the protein CASSQDLGQGRNIQYF.

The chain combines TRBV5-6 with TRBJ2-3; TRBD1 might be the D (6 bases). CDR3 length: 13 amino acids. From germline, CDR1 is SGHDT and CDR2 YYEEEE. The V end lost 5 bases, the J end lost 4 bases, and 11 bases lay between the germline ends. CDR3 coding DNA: TGTGCCAGCAGGCAGGGGTTGGCAGATACGCAGTATTTT. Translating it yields CASRQGLADTQYF.

The DNA for the CDR3 is TGTGCCAGTCAGACCGGGACAGGGTTTTACAATGAGCAGTTCTTC. Its translation: CASQTGTGFYNEQFF. The rearrangement links TRBV27 to TRBJ2-1, with TRBD1 identical over 9 bases. Germline CDR1 is MNHEY and CDR2 is SMNVEV (reference sequence). V gave up 9 bases and J gave up 4 bases; unmatched junction bases: 10. The CDR3 consists of 15 residues.

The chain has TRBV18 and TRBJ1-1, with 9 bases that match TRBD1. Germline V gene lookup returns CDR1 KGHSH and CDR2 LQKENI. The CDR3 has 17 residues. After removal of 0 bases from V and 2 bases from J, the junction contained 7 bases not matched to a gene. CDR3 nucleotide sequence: TGTGCCAGCTCACCACCGGGACAGGGAGTAAGAAACACTGAAGCTTTCTTT. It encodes CASSPPGQGVRNTEAFF.

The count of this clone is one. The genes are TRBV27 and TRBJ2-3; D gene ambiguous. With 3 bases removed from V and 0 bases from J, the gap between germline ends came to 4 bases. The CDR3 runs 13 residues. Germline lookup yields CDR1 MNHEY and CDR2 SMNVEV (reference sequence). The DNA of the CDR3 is TGTGCCAGCAGTTTCAGTAGCACAGATACGCAGTATTTT. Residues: CASSFSSTDTQYF.

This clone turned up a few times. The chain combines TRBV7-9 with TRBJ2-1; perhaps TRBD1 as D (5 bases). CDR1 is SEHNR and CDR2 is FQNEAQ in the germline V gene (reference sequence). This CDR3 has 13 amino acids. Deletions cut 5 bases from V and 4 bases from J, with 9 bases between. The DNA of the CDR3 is TGTGCCAGCAGCCCCAGGGATTACAATGAGCAGTTCTTC. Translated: CASSPRDYNEQFF.

In DNA form, the CDR3 reads TGTGCCAGCAGCCAGTGGGTCGGGGGTAAAAAAAACATTCAGTACTTC. This sequence encodes CASSQWVGGKKNIQYF. The rearrangement joins TRBV11-2 to TRBJ2-4; D possibly corresponds to TRBD2 (6 bases). Germline V gene sequence: CDR1 SGHAT, CDR2 FQNNGV. CDR3 size: 16 residues. The V end lost 5 bases, the J end lost 4 bases, and 18 bases lay between the germline ends.

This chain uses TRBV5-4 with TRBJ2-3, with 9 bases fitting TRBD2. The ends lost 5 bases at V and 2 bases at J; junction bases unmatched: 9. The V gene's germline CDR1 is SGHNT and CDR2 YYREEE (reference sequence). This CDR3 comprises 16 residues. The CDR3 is CASRRGGRGNTDTQYF. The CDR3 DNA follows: TGTGCCAGCAGACGGGGCGGGAGGGGCAACACAGATACGCAGTATTTT.

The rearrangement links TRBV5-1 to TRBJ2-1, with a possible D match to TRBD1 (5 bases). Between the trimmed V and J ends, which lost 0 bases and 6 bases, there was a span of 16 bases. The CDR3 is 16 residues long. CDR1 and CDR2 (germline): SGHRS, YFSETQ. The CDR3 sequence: CASSLASGGALNEQFF. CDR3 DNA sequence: TGCGCCAGCAGCTTGGCCTCTGGTGGGGCGCTCAATGAGCAGTTCTTC. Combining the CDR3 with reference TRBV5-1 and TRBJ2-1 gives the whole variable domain KAGVTQTPRYLIKTRGQQVTLSCSPISGHRSVSWYQQTPGQGLQFLFEYFSETQRNKGNFPGRFSGRQFSNSRSEMNVSTLELGDSALYLCASSLASGGALNEQFFGPGTRLTVL.

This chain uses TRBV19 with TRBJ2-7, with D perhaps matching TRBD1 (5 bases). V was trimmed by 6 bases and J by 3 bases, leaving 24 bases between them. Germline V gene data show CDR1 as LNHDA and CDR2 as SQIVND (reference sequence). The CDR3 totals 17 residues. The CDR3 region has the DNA TGTGCCAGTAGCCCCAGGGTGTCGGCAGGGAATATCTACGAGCAGTACTTC. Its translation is CASSPRVSAGNIYEQYF.

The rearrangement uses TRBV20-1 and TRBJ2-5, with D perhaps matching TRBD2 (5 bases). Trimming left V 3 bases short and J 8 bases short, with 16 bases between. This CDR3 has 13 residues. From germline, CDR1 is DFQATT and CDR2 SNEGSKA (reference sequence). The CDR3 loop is CSASRAARETQYF. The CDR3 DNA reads TGCAGTGCTAGTCGAGCGGCAAGAGAAACCCAGTACTTC.

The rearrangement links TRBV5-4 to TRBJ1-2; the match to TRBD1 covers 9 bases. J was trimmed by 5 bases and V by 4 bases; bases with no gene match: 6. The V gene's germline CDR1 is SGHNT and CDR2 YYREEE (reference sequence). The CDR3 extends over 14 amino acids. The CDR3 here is CASSVGQGGYGYTF. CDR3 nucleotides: TGTGCCAGCAGCGTGGGACAGGGCGGTTATGGCTACACCTTC.